This is a list of T cell receptor beta chains from one sample in a study of cytomegalovirus exposure and HLA in healthy donors. Produced via immunoSEQ multiplex PCR; TCRdb's table is partial and in-frame only. In the table there are about 35,000 clones, about 80% of which are singletons. The specimen was PBMCs. The receptors originated from a male donor in good health and CMV-seronegative. CDR3s include the opening cysteine and the closing phenylalanine or tryptophan. D genes are given only for firm matches. Rows give clone size only sometimes, using once, few, many, or a class for an expanded clone.

TRBJ1-5,.,.,TRBV27,TGTGCCAGCAGTTTCGGGATTAATCAGCCCCAGCATTTT,CASSFGINQPQHF
TRBJ1-1,.,TRBD1,TRBV5-1,TGCGCCAGCAGCTGGCCCCGAGCAGGGGGGAACACTGAAGCTTTCTTT,CASSWPRAGGNTEAFF
TRBJ1-6,few,.,TRBV6-1,TGTGCCAGCAGTTATGACAGTAATTCACCCCTCCACTTT,CASSYDSNSPLHF
TRBJ2-7,once,TRBD2,TRBV30,TGTGCCTGGAGCGCTGGAGCGGGAAACTCCTACGAGCAGTACTTC,CAWSAGAGNSYEQYF
TRBJ2-1,.,.,TRBV11-2,TGTGCCAGCAGCTTAGGGGCAGCTAACTCGGGGGAGCAGTTCTTC,CASSLGAANSGEQFF
TRBJ2-3,.,.,TRBV5-4,TGTGCCAGCAGCTTGTGGAGTACAGATACGCAGTATTTT,CASSLWSTDTQYF
TRBJ2-3,few,TRBD2,TRBV5-6,TGTGCCAGCAGCTCTCTAGCGGGGCCCACAGATACGCAGTATTTT,CASSSLAGPTDTQYF
TRBJ2-5,.,.,TRBV5-1,TGCGCCAGCAGACCAATTGGTCACAGGGAGACCCAGTACTTC,CASRPIGHRETQYF
TRBJ1-2,.,TRBD1,TRBV2,TGTGCCAGCAACCTACCGGGACAGGGAAACTATGGCTACACCTTC,CASNLPGQGNYGYTF
TRBJ1-2,.,TRBD1,TRBV7-2,TGTGCCAGCAGCTTAGTGCAGGGGGGTTATGGCTACACCTTC,CASSLVQGGYGYTF
TRBJ1-6,.,TRBD1,TRBV5-1,TGCGCCAGCAGCTTGGGCCGACAGGGGGGTAGCTCCTATAATTCACCCCTCCACTTT,CASSLGRQGGSSYNSPLHF
TRBJ2-5,once,TRBD1,TRBV4-1,TGCGCCAGCAGCCAGCGACAGGGGAAAGAGACCCAGTACTTC,CASSQRQGKETQYF
TRBJ2-2,.,.,TRBV30,TGTGCCTGGAGTGAGGGTAGCGCTTGGAACACCGGGGAGCTGTTTTTT,CAWSEGSAWNTGELFF
TRBJ1-6,.,TRBD1,TRBV4-2,TGTGCCAGCGGACCACAGGGGGATCTAAATTCACCCCTCCACTTT,CASGPQGDLNSPLHF
TRBJ2-1,.,.,TRBV4-1,TGCGCCAGCAGCCAAGCCCCCAGCAATGAGCAGTTCTTC,CASSQAPSNEQFF
TRBJ1-1,few,TRBD1,TRBV6-1,TGTGCCAGCAGTGTCACAGGGGGGTACACTGAAGCTTTCTTT,CASSVTGGYTEAFF
TRBJ2-5,once,TRBD1,TRBV15,TGTGCCACCAGCAGAGACCGGGACAGGGTCGGTGAGACCCAGTACTTC,CATSRDRDRVGETQYF
TRBJ2-3,.,.,TRBV27,TGTGCCAGCAACCACGGGGGGCTGGGAGATACGCAGTATTTT,CASNHGGLGDTQYF
TRBJ2-1,.,.,TRBV29-1,TGCAGCGTTGAAGACTCCAGCGGGTACTACAATGAGCAGTTCTTC,CSVEDSSGYYNEQFF
TRBJ2-2,.,TRBD2,TRBV6-1,TGTGCCAGCAGTGATTTGGGACTAGCGGGGGGGCCCGGCGGCACCGGGGAGCTGTTTTTT,CASSDLGLAGGPGGTGELFF
TRBJ1-6,.,TRBD1,TRBV5-4,TGTGCCAGCAGCTTGAGGGACAGGGATAATTCACCCCTCCACTTT,CASSLRDRDNSPLHF
TRBJ2-3,.,.,TRBV6-5,TGTGCCAGCAGTCCGGAGAGTCGCACAGATACGCAGTATTTT,CASSPESRTDTQYF
TRBJ2-7,medium-sized,TRBD1,TRBV6-5,TGTGCCACCGGGACAGGGCCCCTCTACGAGCAGTACTTC,CATGTGPLYEQYF
TRBJ1-5,.,.,TRBV18,TGTGCCAGCTCACCGGGGGGAACAACTAATCAGCCCCAGCATTTT,CASSPGGTTNQPQHF
TRBJ1-2,.,TRBD1,TRBV28,TGTGCCAGCAGGTCGACAGGGGGCGATTATCGCTACACCTTC,CASRSTGGDYRYTF
TRBJ2-5,.,.,TRBV18,TGTGCCAGCTCACCGGAGGTCCAAGAGACCCAGTACTTC,CASSPEVQETQYF
TRBJ2-1,once,.,TRBV18,TGTGCCAGCTCACCACGTTGGCGGCCGAGCTCCTACAATGAGCAGTTCTTC,CASSPRWRPSSYNEQFF
TRBJ2-7,.,TRBD1,TRBV29-1,TGCAGCGTCCGGGACAGCTCCCACGAGCAGTACTTC,CSVRDSSHEQYF
TRBJ1-2,few,TRBD1,TRBV6-5,TGTGCCAGCAGTCCTGGACAGGGGCTCTATGGCTACACCTTC,CASSPGQGLYGYTF
TRBJ2-7,.,TRBD2,TRBV5-1,TGCGCCAGCAGCTTGCCTGCTAGCGGGATCTACGAGCAGTACTTC,CASSLPASGIYEQYF
TRBJ1-6,.,TRBD1,TRBV6-6,TGTGCCAGCAGTTACTCGGGGACAGTAAATTCACCCCTCCACTTT,CASSYSGTVNSPLHF
TRBJ1-5,.,.,TRBV25-1,TGTGCCAGCAGTGCCTCAGGGGATGTTGGCAATCAGCCCCAGCATTTT,CASSASGDVGNQPQHF
TRBJ2-3,.,.,TRBV2,TGTGCCAGGGCCCCGGGACAAAGCACAGATACGCAGTATTTT,CARAPGQSTDTQYF
TRBJ2-4,once,TRBD2,TRBV6-5,TGTGCCAGCAGTAGCGGGAGGCGAGACATTCAGTACTTC,CASSSGRRDIQYF
TRBJ2-1,.,TRBD2,TRBV5-4,TGTGCCAGCAGCTACCGGACTAGCGGACCCTACAATGAGCAGTTCTTC,CASSYRTSGPYNEQFF
TRBJ1-5,.,.,TRBV7-8,TGTGCCAGCAGCTTAGTAGCAGGGACTGCCAGCAATCAGCCCCAGCATTTT,CASSLVAGTASNQPQHF
TRBJ2-2,once,.,TRBV25-1,TGTGCCAGCCGCCCAGGCGACGGGGAGCTGTTTTTT,CASRPGDGELFF
TRBJ1-2,.,.,TRBV7-2,TGTGCCAGCAGCTACCGACAGACCGACAACTATGGCTACACCTTC,CASSYRQTDNYGYTF
TRBJ2-3,.,TRBD2,TRBV4-2,TGTGCCAGCAGCCAACTAGCGGGGGGGTCCGATACGCAGTATTTT,CASSQLAGGSDTQYF
TRBJ2-1,.,.,TRBV6-6,TGTGCCAGCAGTTATCAGAGGTTCGGTGAGCAGTTCTTC,CASSYQRFGEQFF
TRBJ1-5,.,.,TRBV19,TGTGCCAGTCAAAGGGGGGGGAATCAGCCCCAGCATTTT,CASQRGGNQPQHF
TRBJ1-1,.,.,TRBV5-1,TGCGCCAGCAGCTGGGAGATCGGTCGAACTGAAGCTTTCTTT,CASSWEIGRTEAFF
TRBJ2-1,.,TRBD2,TRBV6-5,TGTGCCAGCAGTTACTCGAAGGGGAGGGCCTACAATGAGCAGTTCTTC,CASSYSKGRAYNEQFF
TRBJ1-3,once,.,TRBV6-5,TGTGCCAGCAGCAAGCAAGGGGGAGGAAACACCATATATTTT,CASSKQGGGNTIYF
TRBJ1-1,.,.,TRBV10-1,TGCGCCAGCGTAAGGACACCAAACACTGAAGCTTTCTTT,CASVRTPNTEAFF
TRBJ1-5,.,TRBD1,TRBV6-6,TGTGCCAGCAGTCTGACAGGGGATCGCAATCAGCCCCAGCATTTT,CASSLTGDRNQPQHF
TRBJ2-1,.,.,TRBV6-4,TGTGCCAGCAGTAACAGGGACGCCTACAATGAGCAGTTCTTC,CASSNRDAYNEQFF
TRBJ1-1,.,.,TRBV2,TGTGCCAGCAAAGCGGACGGATTGAACACTGAAGCTTTCTTT,CASKADGLNTEAFF
TRBJ2-5,.,TRBD2,TRBV7-7,TGTGCTAGCAGCTTCAGACTAGCGGGGCAAGAGACCCAGTACTTC,CASSFRLAGQETQYF
TRBJ1-1,few,.,TRBV6-5,TGTGCCAGCAGCCAAACAGGGAACGTGAACACTGAAGCTTTCTTT,CASSQTGNVNTEAFF
TRBJ1-2,.,TRBD1,TRBV29-1,TGCAGCGTTGACGAGACAGGGGGCAATGGCTACACCTTC,CSVDETGGNGYTF
TRBJ1-6,.,TRBD1,TRBV19,TGTGCCAGTAGTTCGGGACAGGGGAGATCACCCCTCCACTTT,CASSSGQGRSPLHF
TRBJ1-1,.,.,TRBV5-1,TGCGCCAGCAGCTTAATGGAAGGGAGGCCTGAAGCTTTCTTT,CASSLMEGRPEAFF